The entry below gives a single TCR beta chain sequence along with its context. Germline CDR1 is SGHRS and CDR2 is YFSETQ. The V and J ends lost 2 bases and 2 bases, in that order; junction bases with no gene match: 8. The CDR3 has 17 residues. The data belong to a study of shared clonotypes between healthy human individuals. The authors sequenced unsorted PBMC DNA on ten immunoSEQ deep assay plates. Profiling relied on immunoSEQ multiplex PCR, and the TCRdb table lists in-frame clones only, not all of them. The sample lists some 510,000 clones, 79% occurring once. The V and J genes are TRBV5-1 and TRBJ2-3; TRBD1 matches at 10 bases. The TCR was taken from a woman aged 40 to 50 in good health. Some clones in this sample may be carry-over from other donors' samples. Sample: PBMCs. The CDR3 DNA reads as TGCGCCAGCAGCTTAAGGACGGGACAGGGGACCACAGATACGCAGTATTTT. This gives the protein CASSLRTGQGTTDTQYF.